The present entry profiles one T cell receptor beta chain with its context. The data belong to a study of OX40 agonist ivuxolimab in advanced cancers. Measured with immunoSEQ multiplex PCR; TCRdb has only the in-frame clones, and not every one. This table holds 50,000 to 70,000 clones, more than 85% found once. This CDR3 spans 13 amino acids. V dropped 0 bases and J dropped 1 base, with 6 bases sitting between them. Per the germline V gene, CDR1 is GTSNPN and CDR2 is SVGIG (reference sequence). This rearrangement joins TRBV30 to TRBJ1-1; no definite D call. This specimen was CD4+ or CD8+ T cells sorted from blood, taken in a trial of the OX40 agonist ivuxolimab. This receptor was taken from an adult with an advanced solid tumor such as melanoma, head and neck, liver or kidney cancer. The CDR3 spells CAWSVVQNTEAFF. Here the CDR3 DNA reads TGTGCCTGGAGTGTCGTCCAGAACACTGAAGCTTTCTTT.